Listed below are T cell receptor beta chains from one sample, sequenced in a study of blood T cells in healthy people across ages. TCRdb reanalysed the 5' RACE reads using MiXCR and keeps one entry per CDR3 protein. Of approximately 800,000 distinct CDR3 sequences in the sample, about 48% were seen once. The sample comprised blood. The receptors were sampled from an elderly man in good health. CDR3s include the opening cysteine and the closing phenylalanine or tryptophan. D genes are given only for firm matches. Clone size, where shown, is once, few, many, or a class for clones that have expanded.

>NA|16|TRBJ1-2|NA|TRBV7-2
CASSLGYRGSLGGYTF
TGTGCCAGCAGCTTAGGCTATCGAGGCAGCCTGGGTGGCTACACCTTC
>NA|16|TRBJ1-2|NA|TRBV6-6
CASSYSSQKEGEGYTF
TGTGCCAGCAGTTACTCGTCTCAAAAGGAGGGCGAGGGCTACACCTTC
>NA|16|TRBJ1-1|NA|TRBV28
CASSLWDTVQNTEAFF
TGTGCCAGCAGTTTATGGGACACAGTACAGAACACTGAAGCTTTCTTT
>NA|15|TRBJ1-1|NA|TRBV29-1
CSVVRFSFGNTEAFF
TGCAGCGTTGTTCGGTTCAGTTTCGGGAACACTGAAGCTTTCTTT
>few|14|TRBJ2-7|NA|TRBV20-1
CSAREYRGRGEQYF
TGCAGTGCTAGAGAGTACAGGGGCCGGGGGGAGCAGTACTTC
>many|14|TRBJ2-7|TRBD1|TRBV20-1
CSAQSLTGDREQYF
TGCAGTGCTCAGTCGCTGACAGGGGATCGGGAGCAGTACTTC
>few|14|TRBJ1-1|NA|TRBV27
CASSLLAGSTEAFF
TGTGCCAGCAGTTTATTAGCAGGCTCCACTGAAGCTTTCTTT
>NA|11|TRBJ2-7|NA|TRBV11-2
CANSFRHEQYF
TGTGCCAACAGCTTCCGCCACGAGCAGTACTTC
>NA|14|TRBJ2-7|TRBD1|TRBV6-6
CASSEGQGRYEQYF
TGTGCCAGCAGCGAGGGACAGGGGAGGTACGAGCAGTACTTC
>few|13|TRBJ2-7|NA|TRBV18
CASSPGTNYEQYF
TGTGCCAGCTCACCCGGGACAAACTACGAGCAGTACTTC
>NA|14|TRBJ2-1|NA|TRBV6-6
CASSSISGVNEQFF
TGTGCCAGCAGCTCCATCTCGGGAGTAAATGAGCAGTTCTTC
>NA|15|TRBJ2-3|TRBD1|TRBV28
CASSSRQGLRDTQYF
TGTGCCAGCAGTTCCCGACAGGGGCTGCGGGATACGCAGTATTTT
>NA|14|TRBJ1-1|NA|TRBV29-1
CSVELSRGNTEAFF
TGCAGCGTTGAACTGTCCAGAGGGAACACTGAAGCTTTCTTT
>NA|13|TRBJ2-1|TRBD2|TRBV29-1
CSAASGKNNEQFF
TGCAGCGCCGCTAGCGGGAAAAACAATGAGCAGTTCTTC
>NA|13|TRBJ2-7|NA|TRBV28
CASSATGRYEQYF
TGTGCCAGCAGCGCGACAGGGAGGTACGAGCAGTACTTC
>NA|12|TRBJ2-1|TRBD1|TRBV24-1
CATSDVTGRLFF
TGTGCCACCAGTGATGTGACAGGGCGGTTGTTCTTC
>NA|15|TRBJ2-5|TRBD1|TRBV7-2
CASSLQGAHQETQYF
TGTGCCAGCAGCCTCCAGGGGGCCCATCAAGAGACCCAGTACTTC
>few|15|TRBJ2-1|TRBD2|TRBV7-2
CASSLKAGTSGEQFF
TGTGCCAGCAGCTTAAAGGCCGGGACTAGCGGGGAACAGTTCTTC
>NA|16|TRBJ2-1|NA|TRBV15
CATSRGAIGPYNEQFF
TGTGCCACCAGCAGGGGAGCGATCGGGCCCTACAATGAGCAGTTCTTC
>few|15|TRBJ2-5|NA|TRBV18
CASSPPTGRQETQYF
TGTGCCAGCTCACCACCAACAGGGCGCCAAGAGACCCAGTACTTC
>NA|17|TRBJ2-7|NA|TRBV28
CASSSHRWGVTTYEQYF
TGTGCCAGCAGTTCCCACCGCTGGGGGGTCACTACCTACGAGCAGTACTTC
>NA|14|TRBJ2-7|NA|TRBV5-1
CASSLAGIPYEQYF
TGCGCCAGCAGCTTGGCAGGGATCCCCTACGAGCAGTACTTC
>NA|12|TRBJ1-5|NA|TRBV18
CASSTSEQPQHF
TGTGCCAGCTCCACATCCGAGCAGCCCCAGCATTTT
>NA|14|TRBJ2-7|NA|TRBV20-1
CSAREWRFTYEQYF
TGCAGTGCTAGAGAGTGGCGGTTTACCTACGAGCAGTACTTC
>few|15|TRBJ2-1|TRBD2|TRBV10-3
CAISRLAGGYNEQFF
TGTGCCATCAGTAGACTAGCGGGAGGCTACAATGAGCAGTTCTTC
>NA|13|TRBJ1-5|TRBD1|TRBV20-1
CSAEQGASQPQHF
TGCAGTGCGGAACAGGGGGCTAGTCAGCCCCAGCATTTT
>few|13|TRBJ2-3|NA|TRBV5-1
CASSSEQGRNAYF
TGCGCCAGCAGCTCTGAACAGGGGAGGAACGCGTATTTT
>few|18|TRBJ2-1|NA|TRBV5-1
CASSFVGRGGSSYNEQFF
TGCGCCAGCAGCTTTGTGGGGCGGGGCGGGTCCTCCTACAATGAGCAGTTCTTC
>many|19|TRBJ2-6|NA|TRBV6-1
CASSIFSFGAAPGANVLTF
TGTGCCAGCAGTATATTCTCGTTTGGAGCTGCCCCTGGGGCCAACGTCCTGACTTTC
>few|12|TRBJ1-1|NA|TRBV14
CASSQVLQQAFF
TGTGCCAGCAGCCAAGTCCTTCAGCAAGCTTTCTTT
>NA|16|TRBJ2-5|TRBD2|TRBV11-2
CVSSFQAGGRGETQYF
TGTGTCAGCAGCTTTCAAGCGGGGGGGCGTGGAGAGACCCAGTACTTC
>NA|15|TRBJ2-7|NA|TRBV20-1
CSARDPGRRSYEQYF
TGCAGTGCTAGAGATCCGGGACGCCGTTCCTACGAGCAGTACTTC
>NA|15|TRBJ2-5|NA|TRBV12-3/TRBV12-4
CASNPRESLQETQYF
TGTGCCAGCAACCCCCGGGAAAGCCTACAAGAGACCCAGTACTTC
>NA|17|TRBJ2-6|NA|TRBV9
CASSVGRGGSGANVLTF
TGTGCCAGCAGCGTAGGCAGGGGGGGCTCTGGGGCCAACGTCCTGACTTTC
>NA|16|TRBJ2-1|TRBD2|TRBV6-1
CASMKNLAGVGNEQFF
TGTGCCAGCATGAAGAACCTAGCGGGAGTTGGAAATGAGCAGTTCTTC
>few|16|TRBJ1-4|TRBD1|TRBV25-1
CASSEWGGQFNEKLFF
TGTGCCAGCAGTGAATGGGGGGGACAGTTTAATGAAAAACTGTTTTTT